This TCR beta chain was profiled in a study of shared clonotypes between healthy human individuals (dated by TCRdb to the early 2020s). At the level of the whole study: A few men and two women, aged 18 to 49 years, made up the cohort. For each donor, three plates each were used for CD4 naive and CD4 memory, two plates were used for CD8 naive, and one plate was used for CD8 memory. Blood TCR repertoires of a handful of healthy adults were deeply sequenced to estimate repertoire size and the extent of clonotype sharing between individuals. Different laboratories and diverse techniques were used to prepare libraries and sequence TCR repertoires, to increase sequencing depth and limit assay-specific biases. Leukapheresis yielded between about 0.85 and 10 billion PBMCs per donor.

Using the deep immunoSEQ assay, multiplex PCR amplified TCR CDR3 regions from genomic DNA. Genomic DNA extracted from each cell subset was distributed evenly over all wells of several immunoSEQ 96-well plates, and each plate served as one replicate. For sorted subsets, about 200 ng genomic DNA, equal to 30,000 or so T cell genomes, was loaded into each replicate PCR. Purified libraries were quantified with a Qubit 3.0 fluorometer, sized on a Bioanalyzer 2100, and re-quantified with the KAPA Library Quantification kit. Every immunoSEQ 96-well plate was sequenced on a separate single-read 150-cycle Illumina NextSeq 550 flow cell. From the authors' description of their analysis: Because only junctional sequences without quality scores were contained in the immunoSEQ output, filtering matching that applied to full-length reads could not be performed. Sequences were annotated with PyIR, a Python wrapper for IgBLAST v1.9, using IMGT germline references to assign V/J genes and CDR3. Reads with weak V/J assignments (E-value above 1e-6), missing CDR3, stop codons, out-of-frame junctions, or ambiguous translated residues were removed. V3J clonotypes were defined as sequences sharing the same inferred V gene, J gene, and CDR3 amino acid sequence. The percentage overlap between two repertoires was calculated by dividing the number of shared unique clonotypes by the size of the smaller repertoire. Richness of each repertoire was evaluated using RTK rarefaction, the Chao1 estimator, and Recon v2.1 estimates of unobserved clonotypes. For all TCRbeta clonotypes obtained by the gDNA method from several donors, generation probabilities were computed with OLGA. The clones in this table, taken by TCRdb from immuneACCESS, are in-frame only. Not every clone is retained; where verified, under half of the shortfall comes from an unresolved V gene, and the cause of the rest is unknown. D and trimming come from the DNA, and the V and J calls and clone size come from that table. The sample records 950,000 to 1,100,000 clones, more than 75% of which are singletons. The top ten clonotypes cover around 0.6% of the sample.

Overall study results and their limits: Even with the large sequencing depth, rarefaction of the sorted-subset datasets indicated that sequencing was incomplete. Pairwise subsampling indicated that sequencing depth was expected to affect the degree of clonotype sharing among donors. Because the study included a small number of donors, the genetic and exposure-history diversity represented was limited. Higher generation probabilities were observed for clonotypes shared by all four sorted-subset donors than for non-shared clonotypes. Naive subsets generally had larger estimated clonotype richness than memory subsets did. Sharing across four donors was observed for around 5% of naive CD4, over 3% of naive CD8, 2% to 2.5% of memory CD4, and roughly 0.4% of memory CD8 clonotypes. Sampling was restricted to blood, and TCR repertoires in tissues likely differ from the TCR repertoires found in blood.

Healthy HIV-negative adults with no recently reported acute infections or vaccinations were included as donors. Only Caucasian adults living in Nashville, Tennessee, USA were represented among the donors. CD4+ T cells were enriched by magnetic negative selection, after which naive cells were positively selected on CD45RA and the negative fraction was taken as the memory subset. Blood was collected by leukapheresis, and PBMCs were isolated by Ficoll-Histopaque density gradient centrifugation and then cryopreserved in liquid nitrogen vapor phase. Analytical flow cytometry was used to check the purity and quantity of each magnetically sorted T cell population. Genomic DNA was isolated from each sorted fraction and quantified by UV absorbance on a Nanodrop 2000c. As to this clone: The antigen it recognizes is unknown. The record has no base qualities; no much larger clone is one base away.

Unmatched junction bases come to 4, with V trimmed by 1 base and J by 0 bases. CDR1 SGHRS and CDR2 YFSETQ are derived from the germline V gene. Measured from the cysteine to the phenylalanine, the CDR3 is 16 residues long. Only the CDR3 DNA is retained, 48 bases long and in frame from the first base. Sequencing was performed on memory CD4+ T cells from PBMCs. The cell subset or site label of this sample denotes: CD45RA-negative fraction. This receptor was obtained from a man between 18 and 29 years old in good health. Some clones in this sample may be carry-over from other donors' samples. The rearrangement combines TRBV5-1 with TRBJ2-1, and TRBD2 aligns with 7 junction nucleotides. The CDR3 protein sequence reads: CASSLHGGSSYNEQFF. The nucleotide sequence reads as follows: TGCGCCAGCAGCTTGCACGGCGGGAGCTCCTACAATGAGCAGTTCTTC.